This TCR beta chain was recovered during a study of T cell repertoires in cytomegalovirus infection. TCRdb reanalysed the reads using MiXCR and keeps one entry per CDR3 protein. Of around 740,000 distinct CDR3 sequences listed, 35% are singletons. The V and J ends lost 3 bases and 5 bases respectively, with 16 bases between them. CDR3 size: 16 residues. Per the germline V gene, CDR1 is MNHEY and CDR2 is SMNVEV (reference sequence). With respect to this clonotype: Antigen: not known.

The study's findings and limits: Summed frequency of public TCR beta families distinguished CMV carriers with the relevant HLA.

Sequences were obtained from PBMCs. The rearrangement joins TRBV27 to TRBJ2-2; TRBD1 might be the D (6 bases). The origin of this receptor is a human donor in good health (CMV status not recorded). Some clones in this sample may be carry-over from other donors' samples. The CDR3 DNA reads as TGTGCCAGCAGTTTTTCAGGGGCACGTAGGACCGGGGAGCTGTTTTTT. This translates into CASSFSGARRTGELFF.